This T cell receptor (beta chain) was identified in a study of a mutant IDH1 vaccine in newly diagnosed glioma. This clone has only a few counts. Its antigen is unknown. CDR3 length: 12 amino acids. Germline assignment: CDR1 SNHLY and CDR2 FYNNEI. The ends were cut back, 4 bases at V and 4 bases at J, with 5 bases in the middle. Time point in this sample: week 23, last vaccination. Mutant IDH1 20-mer peptide, at 300 ug, made up each vaccine dose, with topical imiquimod. TCRdb's copy holds only in-frame clones and misses some; the assay was immunoSEQ multiplex PCR. The table includes around 41,000 clones, 78% detected once.

The chain links TRBV2 to TRBJ1-5, with D unclear. This sequence originates from a woman in her thirties or forties with glioma. Some clones in this sample may be carry-over from other donors' samples. The sequencing used PBMCs, collected from a glioma patient whose treatment included an IDH1 peptide vaccine. The CDR3 sequence: CASSGGNQPQHF. The CDR3 bases are TGTGCCAGCAGTGGGGGAAATCAGCCCCAGCATTTT.